Reported below is one T cell receptor (beta chain). Its antigen target is currently unknown. No quality values exist for individual bases; no much larger clone is one base distant. Libraries came from the immunoSEQ multiplex PCR assay. For the multiplex PCR, a mixture combining 60 forward primers for TCR Vbeta segments and 13 reverse primers for TCR Jbeta segments was used. Amplification of the CDR3 region of rearranged TCR beta genes was performed with a multiplex PCR assay on genomic DNA. The amplified TCR beta libraries were sequenced on the Illumina HiSeq System as 87-base-pair reads. From the authors' description of their analysis: A later analysis counted approximately 74 million unique TCR beta chains across the 650 to 700 repertoires, and 9.5 million to 11 million of these chains were shared by at least two donors. Raw reads were error-corrected and collapsed into unique sequences with a nearest-neighbor algorithm that merged closely related sequences to remove PCR and sequencing errors. Alignment of CDR3 sequences to IMGT reference sequences was used to assign V, D and J gene segments. For a sequence to be retained, a match of at least six nucleotides was required to both a V gene segment and a J gene segment. A rearrangement was called productive if the CDR3 had no stop codons and remained in frame with V and J, and every other rearrangement was called non-productive. CDR3 was defined by IMGT convention, running from the second conserved V-encoded cysteine to the conserved J-encoded phenylalanine. The earlier analysis of 587 of the donors excluded sequences that lacked an unambiguous match to a single V gene segment. An earlier analysis of approximately 590 of the donors classified V segments as functional when productive rearrangements were above 56.7% and as segregating when the standard deviation between donors was above 5%. To diagnose cytomegalovirus status from the catalog of TCR beta chain sequences, a statistical classification framework was built. In a later analysis, TCR nucleotide sequences were compared against IMGT/GENE-DB human TR gene sequences so that V and J genes could be assigned. Using the TCRdist pipeline, a later analysis assigned CDR3 sequences along with most-parsimonious VDJ recombination scenarios. In a later analysis, each TCR beta chain was defined by its CDR3 amino acid sequence together with its V-gene family, and reads without a unique V-gene family were excluded. As a way to deal with suspected cross-contamination and a sequencing artifact, a later analysis dropped 640 or so nucleotide sequences that were highly shared and had low generation probability. In a later analysis, a clonal expansion index for each public chain was calculated from normalized within-repertoire ranks of inferred template counts. In a later analysis, generation probabilities were computed with a VDJ recombination model fitted to out-of-frame rearrangements, and the resulting probabilities were checked against IGoR. In a later analysis, hypergeometric tests were used to score TCR-TCR, TCR-HLA and TCR-CMV co-occurrence, with a repertoire-size bias correction applied to TCR pairs. In a later analysis, false discovery rates were estimated by permuting HLA or CMV assignments 20 times. A later analysis grouped co-occurring TCRs with DBSCAN, adding TCRdist sequence similarity when clustering within HLA-allele-positive subsets. Co-occurrence clustering excluded repertoires with fewer than 30,000 or more than 120,000 public chains, plus five with anomalous nucleotide sharing. TCRdb's version of the immuneACCESS table is confined to in-frame rearrangements and falls short of the full clone set. An unresolved V gene accounts for under half of the shortfall where checked; the remainder is of unknown origin. The V and J calls and the clone size are those of that table, but D and trimming were determined from the DNA. The sample table holds roughly 67,000 clones, of which approximately 80% were seen once. The ten most abundant clones make up roughly 2.9% of the sample.

This specimen belongs to a study of cytomegalovirus exposure and HLA in healthy donors (dated by TCRdb to about 2017). Context from the whole study: An earlier analysis of about 560 of the donors reported approximately 280 Gb of sequence data and 95 million to 130 million unique TCR beta sequences obtained from about 200 million T cells. An early release that covered some 640 HLA-typed donors contained approximately 300 gigabases of sequencing data and about 84 million unique TCR sequences. Of the approximately 400 genotyped donors, about 84% fell in the genetic ancestry cluster associated with self-reported Caucasian donors. The study was designed to test whether signatures of past pathogen exposure could be identified by cataloging public T cell receptors. The study used immunosequencing to profile the T cell repertoires of 600 to 850 subjects and linked those repertoires to cytomegalovirus serostatus. A separate validation cohort of roughly 120 different subjects was used in addition to the roughly 670-subject first cohort. The study combined high-throughput TCR immunosequencing, statistical association of individual TCRs with disease status, and machine learning to predict cytomegalovirus infection status. To study patterns of TCR occurrence, a later analysis re-analyzed previously published TCR beta repertoires from around 660 donors and added high-resolution HLA genotyping. The later analysis used no new phenotypic data to find candidate immune exposures, relying instead on TCR beta sequences and their occurrence across donors. An earlier analysis of 587 of the donors used high-throughput TCR beta sequencing to judge whether each TCR beta V gene segment behaved as functional or pseudogenic. Alongside the repertoire data, information on donor age, sex, ethnicity and CMV serostatus was compiled. A later genetic analysis took genome-wide SNP genotypes for about 65% of the 666 donors and used that subset as a discovery cohort. All discovery cohort repertoires had been generated on a single sequencing platform. HLA typing covered class I and class II loci at four-digit resolution. The number of donors typed differed by locus, with roughly 629-640 for A, B, C, DRB1 and DQB1, roughly 550 for DQA1, over 600 for DPA1, and around 450 for DPB1. Five DR-DQ haplotypes were handled as single units for association and clustering because linkage in the cohort was strong. Among some 410 genotyped donors of the cohort, an average of approximately 240,000 unique TCR beta nucleotide sequences was sequenced per donor, of which about 19% were non-productive. General study outcomes and caveats: Linkage disequilibrium might explain the correlated functional status among segregating V segments, but an unknown experimental factor could not be excluded. Most TCR sequences were observed very rarely across donors, whereas some public TCRs were present in many individuals. The sequencing pipeline was judged likely to have produced a cluster of highly shared sequence variants as a technical artifact. The classifier was reported to diagnose cytomegalovirus status with high specificity and sensitivity in both the original and validation cohorts. The presence/absence analyses assumed that sequencing depth was roughly uniform across donors, and that assumption may not be true. According to a later genetic analysis, donors in an Asian-associated ancestry cluster had fewer N-insertions in productive TCRs than the roughly 670-donor mean. Because counts were too low, approximately 18 rarely observed V segments, including chromosome 9 orphons, were excluded from the earlier analysis of several hundred of the donors. Several of the top co-occurrence clusters appeared to be linked to parvovirus B19, influenza, CMV and Epstein-Barr virus, according to a later analysis. In a later analysis, most CMV-associated TCR beta chains were found to appear HLA-restricted, with HLA associations seemingly driven largely by CMV exposure. Because HLA typing was unavailable for some donors at each locus, only the typed subset was used in association tests. A further reported finding was that TCR beta sequences accurately predicted the HLA-A and HLA-B alleles for most subjects in the first cohort. In the study, approximately 160 TCR beta chains were listed as associated with cytomegalovirus. According to a later analysis, TCR association rates differed among HLA loci, with DRB1 alleles showing the most associated TCRs and HLA-C alleles showing the fewest. For the cohort, immune exposure information was limited to CMV serostatus. In a later analysis, HLA-associated TCR beta chains showed more clonal expansion and lower generation probabilities than non-associated chains that were equally common. A later analysis associated 16,951 TCR beta sequences with specific HLA alleles at a false discovery rate of 0.05. In this cohort, only TCR beta chains were sequenced, and detectable features were limited by the absence of alpha or paired-chain data. In an earlier analysis of about 600 of the donors, most TCR beta V segments appeared in productive rearrangements about 87% or about 30% of the time, broadly matching IMGT annotations. V-gene and J-gene trimming of TCR beta chains was associated with a missense DCLRE1C variant in a later genetic analysis, and the association was replicated in an independent cohort. It was suggested by the authors that the approach could potentially be generalized to other disease states and immunological phenotypes. Assigning TCR associations to individual alleles was difficult when HLA alleles, especially DR and DQ, strongly co-occurred. Three of the identified cytomegalovirus-associated TCR beta chains were confirmed in vitro to be specific for cytomegalovirus antigens.

The cohort was made up of several hundred healthy bone marrow donors. All cohort members were sampled while nominally healthy, although unrecorded immune exposures were likely present. The donor tested CMV seronegative and was one of the 352 seronegative cohort members. Every donor gave a peripheral blood sample, and the peripheral blood mononuclear cells from that sample were used for TCR beta sequencing. The Qiagen DNeasy Blood Extraction Kit was used to extract genomic DNA from the blood cell samples. Sequencing was carried out using PBMCs. The clonotype originates from a woman aged 25 to 39 in good health and CMV-seronegative.

This receptor carries the CDR3 CASSLGSTSNQPQHF. The DNA reads TGTGCCAGCAGCTTGGGGAGTACGAGCAATCAGCCCCAGCATTTT. The chain is encoded by TRBV7-8 joined to TRBJ1-5; the D segment cannot be called with confidence. Reading from cysteine to phenylalanine, the CDR3 counts 15 amino acids. Only the CDR3 part of the read is kept: 45 bases, read in frame from the first base. The germline V gene gives CDR1 as SGHVS and CDR2 as FQNEAQ. Cut back by 3 bases and 1 base, the V and J ends lie 10 bases apart.